This T cell receptor beta chain comes out of a study of regulatory T cells in long-lasting Graves disease (dated by TCRdb to the early 2020s). For context, the study as a whole: Persistent Graves' disease was defined as antithyroid drug treatment for over 5 years with persistently positive TSH receptor autoantibodies. This study used TCR sequencing and RNA sequencing of peripheral blood to compare persistent Graves' disease patients against newly diagnosed Graves' disease patients. The study took place in China and was registered as a clinical trial. TCR sequencing covered 13 persistent and around 20 newly diagnosed Graves' disease patients, some 33 samples in total. In the clinical cohort, patients with persistent Graves' disease had used antithyroid drugs for an average of around 9.3 years. Here is what the overall study found, with its caveats: Only the TCR beta chain was sequenced and analyzed. Peripheral blood alone was examined, since thyroid tissue, which constituted the primary lesion, could not be accessed. As a limitation, the authors acknowledged that the small sample size may reduce accuracy. Persistent disease showed preferential use of TRBV28, TRBJ1-2 and TRBJ2-5, whereas newly diagnosed disease favored TRBV20-1 and TRBJ2-1. A larger number of public clonotypes was shared among persistent patients (more than 2,500) than among newly diagnosed patients (roughly 970). Compared with newly diagnosed patients, patients with persistent Graves' disease had lower TCR Shannon entropy and fewer highly expanded clones, which suggests clonal expansion.

The time point tag for this specimen amounts to: persistent/refractory GD, antithyroid drugs over 5 years with positive TRAb. RNA was extracted from PBMCs in TRIzol for both TCR sequencing and RNA sequencing. The diagnosis of Graves' disease followed American Thyroid Association guidelines. Recruitment of patients was carried out at an endocrinology department in Xi'an, China. Each patient gave about 8.1 milliliters of peripheral blood, collected in an EDTA anticoagulant tube. PBMCs were isolated by Ficoll Paque Plus density gradient separation without further T cell sorting. An Agilent 2100 Bioanalyzer and agarose gel were used to check RNA quality, and a NanoDrop 2000 was used to measure RNA concentration. The protocol used for the library was multiplex PCR. Sequencing used an Illumina HiSeq 4000. TCR beta libraries were built with iRepertoire HTBI primers and Arm-PCR amplification of CDR3 regions. Before sequencing, the PCR products underwent gel purification. In the original analysis: A total of 62 TRBV and some 15 TRBJ segments were identified across samples and were used for gene usage analysis of CDR3 amino acid clonotypes. Filtered high-quality paired reads were merged into contigs using COPE and FqMerger. Contigs were aligned with BLAST to IMGT TRBV, TRBD and TRBJ reference genes, and CDR3 was defined per IMGT. Any clonotype with a frequency above 0.1% was classified as a highly expanded clone. Repertoire diversity was measured by Shannon entropy, and V-J evenness by the Gini coefficient. Public clonotypes were defined as clonotypes shared by more than one individual. Using fastp trimming at Q25 and MiXCR clonotype assembly, TCRdb reanalyzed the public sequencing data and kept in-frame beta chains. All rows with the same CDR3 protein become a single entry with the most common DNA and genes. TCRdb, not the authors, supplied the V and J calls. Counted in this sample were roughly 430,000 distinct CDR3 sequences; under 25% of them appeared once. 14% of the sample is in the top ten clones.

The CDR3 runs 15 amino acids, cysteine and phenylalanine included. Here the CDR3 DNA is all that survives: 45 bases in frame from base 1. Trimming leaves V shorter by 1 base and J shorter by 0 bases, with the junction holding 2 bases beyond the gene matches. The germline V gene (reference sequence) specifies DFQATT as CDR1 and SNEGSKA as CDR2. This clonotype occurred many times. The clone's antigen remains unknown. No much larger clone is present one base from it, and per-base qualities are unavailable. The source was peripheral blood mononuclear cells (PBMCs), collected when the disease was refractory, from a patient treated with antithyroid drugs. The V and J genes are TRBV20-1 and TRBJ1-5; 8 bases in the middle match TRBD1. The TCR sequence derives from a female donor with Graves disease. The CDR3 has the sequence CSARAGGHSNQPQHF. The DNA is TGCAGTGCTAGAGCAGGGGGCCATAGCAATCAGCCCCAGCATTTT.